This entry describes one T cell receptor (beta chain). Measured with immunoSEQ multiplex PCR; TCRdb has only the in-frame clones, and not every one. The table lists 90,000 to 95,000 clones, 80% to 90% of them singletons. Sample time point: baseline, week 1 (first vaccination visit). Noted treatment: pre-vaccination baseline after standard-of-care therapy. The data were obtained in a study of a mutant IDH1 vaccine in newly diagnosed glioma. This sequence originates from a woman aged 50 to 65 with glioma. The sequencing used PBMCs, collected from a glioma patient treated with radiotherapy, temozolomide or both.

CDR3 coding DNA: TGTGCCAGCAGCTTGGCCGGGAGGGAGGAGACCCAGTACTTC. Translated: CASSLAGREETQYF. This sequence joins TRBV5-4 and TRBJ2-5, with 8 bases aligning to TRBD2. Looked up from germline, CDR1 is SGHNT and CDR2 is YYREEE (reference sequence). The CDR3 length is 14 residues. Germline trimming cut 0 bases from V and 5 bases from J; bases unmatched to any gene: 3.